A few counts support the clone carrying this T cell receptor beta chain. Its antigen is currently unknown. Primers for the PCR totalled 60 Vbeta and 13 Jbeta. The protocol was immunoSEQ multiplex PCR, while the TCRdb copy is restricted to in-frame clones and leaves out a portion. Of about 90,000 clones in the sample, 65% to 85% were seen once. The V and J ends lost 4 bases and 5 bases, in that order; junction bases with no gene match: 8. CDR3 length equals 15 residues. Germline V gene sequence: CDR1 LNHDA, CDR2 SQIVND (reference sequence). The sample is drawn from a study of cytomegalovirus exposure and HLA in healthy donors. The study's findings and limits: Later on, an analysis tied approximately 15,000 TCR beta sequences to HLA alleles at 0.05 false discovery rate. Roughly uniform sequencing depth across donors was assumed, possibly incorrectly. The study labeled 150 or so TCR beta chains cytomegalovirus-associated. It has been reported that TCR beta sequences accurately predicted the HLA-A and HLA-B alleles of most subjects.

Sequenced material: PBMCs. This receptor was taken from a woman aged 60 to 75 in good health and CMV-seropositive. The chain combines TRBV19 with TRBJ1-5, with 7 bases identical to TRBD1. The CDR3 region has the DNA TGTGCCAGTAGTACCGGGACAGTTGGTGATCAGCCCCAGCATTTT. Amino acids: CASSTGTVGDQPQHF.